This T cell receptor beta chain is from a study of blood T cells in healthy people across ages. Germline V gene data show CDR1 as SGHVS and CDR2 as FNYEAQ. The CDR3 is 15 residues long. Trimming took 1 base from V and 4 from J, leaving 14 bases between them. This clonotype has just a few counts. Combining a sample-barcoded 5' primer with a J-beta primer mix, a second PCR ran for about 7 to 11 cycles. TCRdb reprocessed the 5' RACE reads with MiXCR, giving one entry per CDR3 protein. Seen here are around 280,000 distinct CDR3 sequences, roughly 29% observed once, and the top ten hold 29%. V is TRBV7-6 and J is TRBJ2-7; weak D call: TRBD2 (5 bases). Material: blood. This sequence was found in a woman in her 70s in good health. The CDR3 spells CASSLEGGRGYEQYF. As DNA, the CDR3 is TGTGCCAGCAGCTTAGAGGGTGGAAGAGGGTACGAGCAGTACTTC.